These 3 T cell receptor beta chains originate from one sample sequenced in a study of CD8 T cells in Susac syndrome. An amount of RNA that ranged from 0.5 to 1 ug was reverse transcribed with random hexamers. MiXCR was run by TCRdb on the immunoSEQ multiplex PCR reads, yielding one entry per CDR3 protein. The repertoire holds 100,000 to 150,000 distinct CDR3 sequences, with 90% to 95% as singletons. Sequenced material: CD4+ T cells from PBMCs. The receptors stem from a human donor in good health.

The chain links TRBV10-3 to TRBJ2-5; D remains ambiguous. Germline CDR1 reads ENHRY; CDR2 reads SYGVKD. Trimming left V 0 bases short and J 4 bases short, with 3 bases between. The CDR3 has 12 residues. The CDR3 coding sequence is TGTGCCATCAGTGAGTCGGGAGAGACCCAGTACTTC. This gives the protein CAISESGETQYF.

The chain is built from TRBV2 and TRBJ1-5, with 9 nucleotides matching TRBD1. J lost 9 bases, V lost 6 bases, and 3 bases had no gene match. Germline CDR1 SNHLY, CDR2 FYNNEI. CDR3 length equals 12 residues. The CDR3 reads CASRGQGRPQHF. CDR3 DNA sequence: TGTGCCAGCAGAGGACAGGGGAGGCCCCAGCATTTT.

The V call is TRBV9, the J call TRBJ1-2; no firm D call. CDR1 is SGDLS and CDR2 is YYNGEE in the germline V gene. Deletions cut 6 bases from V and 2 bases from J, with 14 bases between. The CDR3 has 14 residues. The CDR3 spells CASTPLGSNYGYTF. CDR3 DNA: TGTGCCAGCACCCCCTTAGGATCGAACTATGGCTACACCTTC.